This T cell receptor beta chain was documented in a study of shared clonotypes between healthy human individuals. Study-wide context: Each donor had three CD4 naive, three CD4 memory, two CD8 naive and one CD8 memory plate.

The study drew all its donors from Caucasian adults living in Nashville, Tennessee. General observations from the study: Clonotype sharing among donors was expected to depend on sequencing depth.

J gave up 4 bases and V 1 base, and 7 bases lay outside the gene matches. CDR3 length equals 16 residues. The germline gives CDR1 SGHTS, CDR2 YDEGEE. Libraries were prepared by immunoSEQ multiplex PCR; TCRdb keeps only in-frame clonotypes and omits some of them. Of 90,000 to 120,000 clones in the sample, less than 80% were seen once. On this clone itself: Antigen unknown.

The gene calls are TRBV5-8 and TRBJ1-4, with TRBD1 identical over 7 bases. This sequence was found in a woman aged 25 to 39 in good health. Sequenced input: memory CD8+ T cells sorted from blood. Sample subset: CD45RO+ cells pooled with CCR7-negative TemRA cells. The CDR3 spells CASSLHRGSINEKLFF. The CDR3, as DNA: TGTGCCAGCAGCTTGCACAGGGGATCAATTAATGAAAAACTGTTTTTT.